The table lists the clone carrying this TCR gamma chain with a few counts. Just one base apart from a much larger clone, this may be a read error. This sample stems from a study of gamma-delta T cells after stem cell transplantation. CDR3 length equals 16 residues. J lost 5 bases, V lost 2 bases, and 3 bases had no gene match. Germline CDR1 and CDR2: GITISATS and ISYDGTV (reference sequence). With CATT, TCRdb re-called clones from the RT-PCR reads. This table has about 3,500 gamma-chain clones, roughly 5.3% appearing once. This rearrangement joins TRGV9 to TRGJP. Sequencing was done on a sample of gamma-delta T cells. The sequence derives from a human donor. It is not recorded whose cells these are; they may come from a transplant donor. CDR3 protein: CALWEDEELGKKIKVF. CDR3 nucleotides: TGTGCCTTGTGGGAGGACGAAGAGTTGGGCAAAAAAATCAAGGTATTT.